Listed here are 9 T cell receptor beta chains from one sample, sequenced in a study of cytomegalovirus exposure and HLA in healthy donors. Profiled with immunoSEQ multiplex PCR; TCRdb holds only in-frame clones, not every one. This table holds some 100,000 clones, 70% to 90% found once. The sample taken for sequencing was PBMCs. The receptor set was obtained from a man younger than 35 in good health and CMV-seronegative.

The V call is TRBV19, the J call TRBJ2-7, with 7 bases matching TRBD1. The length of the CDR3 is 13 residues. J gave up 3 bases and V 5 bases, and 4 bases lay outside the gene matches. The germline V gene encodes CDR1 LNHDA and CDR2 SQIVND (reference sequence). The CDR3 bases are TGTGCCAGTAGTGGCACAGGGGACTACGAGCAGTACTTC. Translating gives CASSGTGDYEQYF.

The genes are TRBV7-2 and TRBJ2-5, with 9 bases that match TRBD2. Looked up from germline, CDR1 is SGHTA and CDR2 is FQGNSA. After removal of 3 bases from V and 5 bases from J, the junction contained 7 bases not matched to a gene. This CDR3 region has 15 residues. The CDR3 coding sequence is TGTGCCAGCAGCTTGTCCGTAGCGGGGGCCGAGACCCAGTACTTC. It encodes CASSLSVAGAETQYF.

The V gene is TRBV5-1, the J gene TRBJ2-5; 8 bases are shared with TRBD1. Trimming at V came to 4 bases and at J to 3 bases, leaving 5 bases not matched to a gene. The CDR3 contains 14 residues. From germline, CDR1 is SGHRS and CDR2 YFSETQ. The CDR3 is CASSEEDREETQYF. CDR3 DNA: TGCGCCAGCAGCGAGGAGGACAGGGAAGAGACCCAGTACTTC.

This clone appeared a single time. Written as DNA, the CDR3 is TGTGCCAGTAGTATCTCGCGGACAGAAAACTATGGCTACACCTTC. Translating it yields CASSISRTENYGYTF. The J gene is TRBJ1-2, the V gene TRBV19; the D gene is possibly TRBD1 (6 bases). Per the germline V gene, CDR1 is LNHDA and CDR2 is SQIVND (reference sequence). The CDR3 length is 15 residues. The germline V and J ends were trimmed by 3 bases and 2 bases, with 13 bases remaining between them.

The V gene is TRBV4-1, the J gene TRBJ1-2, with 8 positions matching TRBD1. This CDR3 spans 16 amino acids. Germline assignment: CDR1 MGHRA and CDR2 YSYEKL. The V gene end was trimmed by 1 base and the J gene end by 4 bases; junction bases not matched to a gene: 8. CDR3 in DNA: TGCGCCAGCAGCCAAGGATGGCAGGGGGCATCCTATGGCTACACCTTC. Translating gives CASSQGWQGASYGYTF.

The chain couples TRBV28 to TRBJ2-5; TRBD1 is a possible D gene (5 bases). The V gene's germline CDR1 is MDHEN and CDR2 SYDVKM. This CDR3 is 15 amino acids long. V was pared by 4 bases and J by 3 bases, with 15 bases between. As DNA, the CDR3 is TGTGCCAGCAGTTCGGCCCGGCGACAGAAAGAGACCCAGTACTTC. Its translation: CASSSARRQKETQYF.

J is TRBJ2-7 and V is TRBV18, with D tentatively TRBD1 (5 bases). Germline V gene sequence: CDR1 KGHSH, CDR2 LQKENI. V dropped 5 bases and J dropped 3 bases, with 14 bases sitting between them. There are 14 residues in the CDR3. Written as DNA, the CDR3 is TGTGCCAGCTCAGCCAATAACCAGGGCTACGAGCAGTACTTC. It specifies CASSANNQGYEQYF.

V gene TRBV2 combines with J gene TRBJ1-1; 8 bases agree with TRBD1. Germline V lookup: CDR1 SNHLY, CDR2 FYNNEI. The ends lost 6 bases at V and 7 bases at J; junction bases unmatched: 10. The CDR3 totals 14 residues. This CDR3 is CASSKTTGTGEAFF. The CDR3 DNA sequence: TGTGCCAGCAGCAAAACCACGGGGACAGGTGAAGCTTTCTTT.

The genes are TRBV5-6 and TRBJ2-1; tentative D call: TRBD2 (6 bases). The germline V gene has CDR1 SGHDT and CDR2 YYEEEE. The CDR3 is made up of 13 amino acids. Trimming shortened V by 4 bases and J by 7 bases, and 12 bases separated the two germline ends. The CDR3 loop is CASSGRGRNEQFF. The CDR3 nucleotides read TGTGCCAGCAGCGGACGGGGGAGGAATGAGCAGTTCTTC.